One sample yielded the 5 T cell receptor beta chains listed below, sequenced in a study of post-analysis software for immune sequencing data. These TCRs are of unknown antigen specificity. Prepared TCR beta cDNA libraries contained unique molecular identifiers. TCRdb reanalysed the PCR reads using MiXCR and keeps one entry per CDR3 protein. The table lists 250,000 to 300,000 distinct CDR3 sequences, roughly a third of them singletons. Study-level results: Several TRBV segments were more frequent in patients than controls; TRBV5-6, TRBV5-1 and TRBV20-1 belonged to this group.

Sequenced: blood. Receptors originate from a girl between 10 and 17 years old with multiple sclerosis.

This chain uses TRBV7-2 with TRBJ2-2, with a possible D match to TRBD2 (5 bases). Germline CDR1 reads SGHTA; CDR2 reads FQGNSA. Trimming left V 4 bases short and J 5 bases short, with 17 bases between. This CDR3 has 16 amino acids. This CDR3 is CASSSIERAITGELFF. CDR3 coding DNA: TGTGCCAGCAGCTCTATCGAGAGGGCCATTACCGGGGAGCTGTTTTTT.

As concerns this clonotype: Its ends do not fully match the called genes, so a read error is possible. The chain has TRBV12-3 or TRBV12-4 and TRBJ2-3; the D is unclear. The CDR3 covers 14 residues. The CDR3 is CASSSRVRTDAQYF. The CDR3 DNA reads TGTGCCAGCAGTTCCAGAGTGAGAACAGATGCGCAATATTTT.

The chain is built from TRBV9 and TRBJ2-1; D might be TRBD2 (6 bases). Germline values: CDR1 SGDLS, CDR2 YYNGEE. V shed 0 bases and J shed 2 bases, with 12 bases lying between them. This CDR3 spans 16 amino acids. The CDR3 loop is CASSVATGLAYNEQFF. The CDR3 DNA follows: TGTGCCAGCAGCGTAGCCACGGGACTCGCCTACAATGAGCAGTTCTTC.

This clonotype was detected ten times or more. V and J are TRBV4-2 and TRBJ1-2, with a possible D match to TRBD1 (6 bases). This CDR3 has 16 amino acids. Germline-derived CDR1 and CDR2 are LGHNA and YNFKEQ. The V and J ends lost 0 bases and 8 bases respectively, with 19 bases between them. CDR3 DNA: TGTGCCAGCAGCCAAGAATGGGGCTCGGGGGCGCGGGGCTACACCTTC. It encodes CASSQEWGSGARGYTF.

This clonotype was counted only a few times. This chain links TRBV16 with TRBJ1-1; the D is unclear. V shed 0 bases and J shed 4 bases, with 15 bases lying between them. The CDR3 runs to 16 residues. The germline gives CDR1 KGHSY, CDR2 FQNENV. This chain's CDR3 is CASSQSKGRGSTEAFF. The CDR3 DNA is TGTGCCAGCAGCCAATCTAAGGGCCGAGGTAGCACTGAAGCTTTCTTT.